Listed below are T cell receptor beta chains from one sample, sequenced in a study of T cells expressing NK-cell markers. Each CDR3 protein gets one entry in TCRdb, which reprocessed the 5' RACE reads and gives no DNA. This table holds some 440,000 distinct CDR3 sequences. Sequenced material: blood T cells: a sorted CD56 or NKG2C T cell subset, CD4+ or CD8+ T cells, or bulk PBMC T cells (not recorded which). These receptor sequences come from a woman aged 45-60 years in good health. Both conserved end residues are part of each CDR3.

V	J	CDR3
TRBV7-9	TRBJ1-4	CASSSDRGPNEKLFF
TRBV20-1	TRBJ1-6	CSARAPREVVGWSPLHF
TRBV10-3	TRBJ1-5	CAISEGGMGNQPQHF
TRBV12-3/TRBV12-4	TRBJ1-6	CASKRRLGSPLHF
TRBV19	TRBJ2-7	CASSSVTYEQYF
TRBV6-5	TRBJ2-1	CASSYPNGRQFF
TRBV5-1	TRBJ2-1	CATRDGGAASYNEQFF
TRBV20-1	TRBJ2-5	CSASRTILETQYF
TRBV13	TRBJ2-5	CASSSGLAGLSSEGETQYF
TRBV25-1	TRBJ2-7	CASRGGKNEQYF
TRBV2	TRBJ2-3	CASRGFSGNTDTQYF
TRBV10-1	TRBJ2-1	CASSPGLEQFF
TRBV2	TRBJ1-3	CASTSGSYGPGNTIYF
TRBV3-1	TRBJ2-7	CASSLAAVPSYEQYF
TRBV7-2	TRBJ2-1	CASGTSGGSYNEQFF
TRBV27	TRBJ2-7	CASSLIGTYEQYF
TRBV10-3	TRBJ2-1	CATLGLAEGEQFF
TRBV19	TRBJ2-7	CASSISTGTYEQYF
TRBV12-5	TRBJ2-2	CASGPEGLWELFF
TRBV7-9	TRBJ2-3	CASSPSGMGLRVDTQYF
TRBV5-5	TRBJ2-1	CASSLATSGRQYEQFF
TRBV4-1	TRBJ2-7	CASSLQVLSYEQYF
TRBV12-3/TRBV12-4	TRBJ1-4	CASSRDTWGEKLFF
TRBV20-1	TRBJ2-7	CSATEDGYEQYF
TRBV6-5	TRBJ2-2	CASSRQLSATGELFF
TRBV20-1	TRBJ1-5	CSARRQGANNQPQHF
TRBV5-1	TRBJ2-1	CASSLLADSYNEQFF
TRBV5-1	TRBJ1-4	CASRDNSATNEKLFF
TRBV29-1	TRBJ1-1	CSGSPGQSNTEAFF
TRBV20-1	TRBJ2-7	CSARAGGWNEQYF
TRBV12-3/TRBV12-4	TRBJ2-6	CASSPGLSGANVLTF
TRBV15	TRBJ2-7	CATSSTGQGKGYEQYF
TRBV20-1	TRBJ2-1	CSALIPGTPRSSYNEQFF
TRBV28	TRBJ2-7	CASSLRDREYEQYF
TRBV7-9	TRBJ2-5	CASSQGPLKYF
TRBV2	TRBJ2-7	CASSEDPTGVEQYF
TRBV5-1	TRBJ2-5	CASSLVGPEETQYF
TRBV10-3	TRBJ2-1	CAIAGRENEQFF
TRBV12-3/TRBV12-4	TRBJ2-7	CASSPSGTYYEQYF
TRBV6-4	TRBJ2-2	CASSDRGEGTGELFF
TRBV7-3	TRBJ2-1	CASSSGTTTYNEQFF
TRBV6-1	TRBJ2-5	CASRGGLAEPRTQYF
TRBV12-3/TRBV12-4	TRBJ2-7	CASSGGAYEQYF
TRBV20-1	TRBJ1-1	CSAREARQGRGAFF
TRBV3-1	TRBJ2-2	CASSPVPGLAGTGELFF